A single sample is the source of the 5 T cell receptor beta chains below, sequenced in a study of T cells in Graves' hyperthyroidism and ophthalmopathy (dated by TCRdb to between 2019 and 2020). The method behind the library was multiplex PCR. The data were produced on an Illumina HiSeq 2000. TCR beta CDR3 regions were amplified from RNA transcripts. For the first round of RT-PCR on the TCR CDR3, the HTBI primer set was used together with the Qiagen OneStep RT-PCR kit. The public reads were reprocessed in TCRdb via fastp at Q25 and MiXCR, keeping in-frame beta chains. Identical CDR3 proteins give one entry, which carries the most common genes and DNA. Across this sample there are around 250,000 distinct CDR3 sequences, with less than 15% seen only once. The ten most abundant clones make up approximately 12% of the sample. Sequencing input: blood. These TCRs come from a woman aged 35 to 49 with Graves' hyperthyroidism that later progressed to Graves' ophthalmopathy.

This clonotype came up many times. This sequence joins TRBV15 and TRBJ1-2; no clear D gene. Germline CDR1 and CDR2: LNHNV and YYDKDF (reference sequence). V lost 0 bases and J 8 bases, leaving 10 bases between the germline ends. This CDR3 spans 13 amino acids. The CDR3 DNA follows: TGTGCCACCAGCAGAGAGCAGTTACTCGGCTACACCTTC. This gives the protein CATSREQLLGYTF.

This clonotype came up many times. V gene TRBV9 combines with J gene TRBJ2-7, with D possibly being TRBD1 (6 bases). CDR1 SGDLS and CDR2 YYNGEE come from the germline V gene. This CDR3 is built from 16 residues. V shed 0 bases and J shed 2 bases, with 15 bases lying between them. DNA of the CDR3: TGTGCCAGCAGCGTAGTAAGGGCGCAGGGGCCCTACGAGCAGTACTTC. This sequence encodes CASSVVRAQGPYEQYF.

This clonotype was counted once. The genes are TRBV28 and TRBJ1-2; 8 bases line up with TRBD1. This CDR3 is 13 amino acids long. The ends lost 8 bases at V and 10 bases at J; junction bases unmatched: 12. The germline CDR1 and CDR2 sequences are MDHEN and SYDVKM. The CDR3 loop is CASGFGQGRNYTF. As DNA, the CDR3 is TGTGCCAGCGGATTCGGACAGGGTCGCAACTACACCTTC.

This clonotype was seen many times. The J gene is TRBJ1-1, the V gene TRBV7-2; D is undetermined. This CDR3 comprises 13 residues. Germline V gives CDR1 SGHTA, CDR2 FQGNSA. V was pared by 1 base and J by 4 bases, with 7 bases between. Here the CDR3 reads CASSLGTRTEAFF. The CDR3 bases are TGTGCCAGCAGCTTAGGGACTCGCACTGAAGCTTTCTTT.

This clonotype has at least ten counts. The V and J genes are TRBV20-1 and TRBJ2-2, with TRBD2 matching 7 bases. V shed 6 bases, J shed 0 bases, and the junction held 4 bases outside the gene matches. The CDR3 consists of 14 residues. Germline CDR1 is DFQATT and CDR2 is SNEGSKA (reference sequence). The CDR3 DNA follows: TGCAGTGCCGGCCGGGGGGCGAACACCGGGGAGCTGTTTTTT. Amino acid sequence: CSAGRGANTGELFF.